This TCR beta chain was sequenced during a study of OX40 agonist ivuxolimab in advanced cancers. Regarding the complete study: The costimulatory receptor OX40 (CD134) was targeted by ivuxolimab, a fully human IgG2 agonistic monoclonal antibody. Intravenous ivuxolimab was administered to patients every 2 weeks at six dose levels: 0.01, 0.1, 0.3, 1.5, 3 and 10 mg/kg. Among the roughly 52 dose-escalation patients, around 19 had hepatocellular carcinoma, roughly 15 melanoma, 9 renal cell carcinoma and 9 head and neck cancer. The dose-escalation cohort was around 83% male with a mean age of approximately 60 years, ranging from roughly 23 to 80. Prior anti-PD-1, anti-PD-L1 or anti-CTLA-4 therapy was permitted, and checkpoint inhibitors had been received by roughly 42% of dose-escalation patients. Partial responses occurred in three dose-escalation patients: two with cutaneous melanoma and one with hepatocellular carcinoma. Peripheral TCRbeta sequencing aimed to test whether ivuxolimab altered TCR sequence diversity and caused clonal T-cell expansion. The paper describes the monotherapy dose-escalation part (N of about 50 patients) of the phase I trial of ivuxolimab. General findings and caveats noted by the study authors: After ivuxolimab, CD8+ T cells had more expanded clones than CD4+ T cells on average. Low levels of normalized T-cell clonal expansion were also shown by some nonresponding patients. In the 0.1-3.0 mg/kg groups, partial responders were among the patients with the lowest normalized peripheral clonal expansion, particularly in CD8+ T cells. Clonal expansion of both CD4+ and CD8+ blood T cells was observed from baseline to week 6 at doses 0.1 to 3.0 mg/kg. The antigen specificity of the peripheral T cells that underwent clonal expansion was not determined.

V trim: 3 bases; J trim: 0 bases; unmatched bases: 5. The CDR3 starts with the cysteine, ends with the phenylalanine, and has 16 residues. Left in the record is the CDR3 DNA by itself, 48 bases read in frame from the first base. CDR1 and CDR2, per the germline V gene, are SGHAT and FQNNGV. Notes on this clone: The clone's antigen remains unknown. No base quality information exists; no much larger clone differs at one position.

Patients with autoimmune disease history or receiving systemic immunosuppression were excluded from the trial. In every dose cohort, peripheral blood was drawn for TCR sequencing at baseline, cycle 4 day 1, and cycle 7 day 1. Samples were obtained from an open-label, multicenter, first-in-human phase I dose-escalation trial of ivuxolimab. Adults with locally advanced or metastatic head and neck squamous cell, hepatocellular, melanoma or renal cell carcinoma were enrolled in the trial. Before TCR sequencing, CD4+ T cells and CD8+ T cells from peripheral blood were sorted into separate populations. Genomic DNA was extracted from sorted cells for sequencing of the TCRbeta CDR3 region. TCRbeta CDR3 regions were sequenced using the immunoSEQ Assay. TCRdb provides this immuneACCESS table in a form limited to in-frame rearrangements. Some clones are lacking; in checked studies, under half of them reflect an unresolved V gene, and why the rest are absent is not known. Across this sample there are about 100,000 clones, with roughly 90% seen only once. The ten largest clones take up about 0.51% of the sample.

The chain is assembled from TRBV11-2 and TRBJ2-1, with 7 bases aligning to TRBD2. This receptor was taken from an adult with an advanced solid tumor such as melanoma, head and neck, liver or kidney cancer. The sample in question was CD4+ or CD8+ T cells sorted from blood, obtained in a trial of the OX40 agonist ivuxolimab. The CDR3 here reads CASSLGGGFSYNEQFF. The DNA sequence is given as TGTGCCAGCAGCTTGGGGGGAGGGTTCTCCTACAATGAGCAGTTCTTC.